Reported below is one T cell receptor beta chain. The entry originates in a study of control samples from healthy donors and cancer patients. The method was immunoSEQ multiplex PCR; TCRdb's version includes in-frame clones alone and lacks a portion of them. The repertoire holds some 170,000 clones, with around 96% as singletons. This TCR came from a woman between 25 and 40 years old in good health. Material: blood.

CDR3 in amino acids: CASSGRDPGDKNIQYF. CDR3 DNA: TGTGCCAGCAGTGGCCGGGACCCCGGGGACAAAAACATTCAGTACTTC. This chain uses TRBV6-1 with TRBJ2-4; either TRBD1 or TRBD2 may fit D (5 bases each). CDR3 length equals 16 residues. The ends were cut back, 4 bases at V and 3 bases at J, with 16 bases in the middle. Germline lookup yields CDR1 MNHNS and CDR2 SASEGT.